The sequence of this T cell receptor (beta chain) was determined in a study of blood T cell repertoires in COVID-19. Whole-study context: There were acute and convalescent COVID-19 samples, and they came from the United States, Italy and Spain.

CDR3 length equals 15 residues. The germline CDR1 and CDR2 sequences are MNHEY and SMNVEV (reference sequence). V shed 1 base, J shed 6 bases, and the junction held 1 base outside the gene matches. As processed by the authors: Estimates of nucleated cell counts were drawn from the amplification of reference gene primers. Sequenced by immunoSEQ multiplex PCR; TCRdb stores in-frame clones only, minus some. V, J and clone size reflect that table, while D and trimming were determined from the DNA. In the table there are 200,000 to 250,000 clones, about 85% of which are singletons. The chain is built from TRBV27 and TRBJ2-1, with 12 nucleotides matching TRBD2. The TCR sequence derives from a man aged 25 to 40 with active or convalescent COVID-19. The specimen sequenced was peripheral blood. This chain's CDR3 is CASSLWTSGANEQFF. In DNA form, the CDR3 reads TGTGCCAGCAGTTTATGGACTAGCGGGGCCAATGAGCAGTTCTTC.